These 24 T cell receptor beta chains share one sample of origin, sequenced in a study of cytomegalovirus exposure and HLA in healthy donors. PCR used 60 Vbeta primers and 13 Jbeta primers. Sequenced by immunoSEQ multiplex PCR; TCRdb stores in-frame clones only, minus some. The data show some 140,000 clones, with around 81% seen just once and approximately 5.6% held by the top ten. The material sequenced was PBMCs. These receptors all stem from a woman aged 40 to 50 in good health and CMV-seropositive.

The chain recombines TRBV6-6 with TRBJ1-4; TRBD1 matches 7 bases. Germline CDR1 and CDR2: MNHNY and SVGAGI (reference sequence). The CDR3 is 15 residues long. Germline trimming cut 4 bases from V and 7 bases from J; bases unmatched to any gene: 9. In nucleotides, the CDR3 is TGTGCCAGCAGTTCGACCGGGACAGTCAGTGAAAAACTGTTTTTT. It yields the protein CASSSTGTVSEKLFF.

The rearrangement uses TRBV5-1 and TRBJ2-1; 8 nucleotides line up with TRBD2. Trimming took 2 bases from V and 6 from J; bases not matched to a gene: 4. CDR1 is SGHRS and CDR2 is YFSETQ in the germline V gene. The CDR3 extends over 14 amino acids. The CDR3: CASSLAGVLNEQFF. The CDR3 DNA is TGCGCCAGCAGCTTAGCGGGAGTGCTCAATGAGCAGTTCTTC. Full variable domain (remainder filled in from reference TRBV5-1 and TRBJ2-1): KAGVTQTPRYLIKTRGQQVTLSCSPISGHRSVSWYQQTPGQGLQFLFEYFSETQRNKGNFPGRFSGRQFSNSRSEMNVSTLELGDSALYLCASSLAGVLNEQFFGPGTRLTVL.

The chain carries TRBV6-1 and TRBJ2-7; TRBD2 might be the D (6 bases). The V and J ends lost 7 bases and 4 bases respectively, with 20 bases between them. The CDR3 consists of 15 residues. The germline V gene encodes CDR1 MNHNS and CDR2 SASEGT. This CDR3 is CASMGGLGLRYEQYF. The CDR3 coding sequence is TGTGCCAGCATGGGAGGTCTGGGGCTAAGATACGAGCAGTACTTC.

The V gene is TRBV2, the J gene TRBJ2-5; 13 nucleotides align to TRBD2. Germline-derived CDR1 and CDR2 are SNHLY and FYNNEI. This CDR3 has 15 amino acids. V lost 4 bases, J lost 5 bases, and 4 bases stayed unmatched. The CDR3 DNA reads as TGTGCCAGCAGTGTTGAACTAGCGGGAGGGGAGACCCAGTACTTC. Its translation is CASSVELAGGETQYF.

This clone was detected a few times. The chain has TRBV5-1 and TRBJ2-5; 11 bases match TRBD2. This CDR3 is 17 amino acids long. Germline lookup yields CDR1 SGHRS and CDR2 YFSETQ. After removal of 4 bases from V and 5 bases from J, the junction contained 13 bases not matched to a gene. The CDR3 DNA follows: TGCGCCAGCAGCGCCGGACTCTCTAGCGGGGGGAGGGAGACCCAGTACTTC. The encoded protein is CASSAGLSSGGRETQYF.

The V call is TRBV9, the J call TRBJ1-5; D gene uncertain. CDR1 and CDR2 (germline): SGDLS, YYNGEE. The CDR3 spans 14 residues. The V end was cut by 0 bases, the J end by 5 bases, with 9 bases between. CDR3 in amino acids: CASSVGGGYQPQHF. The DNA for the CDR3 is TGTGCCAGCAGCGTAGGGGGAGGGTATCAGCCCCAGCATTTT.

The chain joins TRBV5-6 to TRBJ2-1; 10 bases align to TRBD2. Trimming removed 4 bases from V and 0 bases from J; junction bases left unmatched: 4. The germline CDR1 and CDR2 sequences are SGHDT and YYEEEE. CDR3 length equals 16 residues. The CDR3 is CASSMTSGHSYNEQFF. In nucleotides, the CDR3 is TGTGCCAGCAGCATGACTAGCGGGCACTCCTACAATGAGCAGTTCTTC.

V is TRBV7-9 and J is TRBJ2-7; the match to TRBD2 covers 9 bases. The CDR3 consists of 15 residues. V lost 4 bases to trimming and J lost 5 bases; unmatched junction nucleotides: 9. Germline V gene lookup returns CDR1 SEHNR and CDR2 FQNEAQ (reference sequence). In DNA, the CDR3 is TGTGCCAGCAGCTCCCCCGGGGTAGCGGGAGACGAGCAGTACTTC. Protein sequence: CASSSPGVAGDEQYF. Using reference TRBV7-9 and TRBJ2-7 for the parts outside the CDR3, the full variable domain is DTGVSQNPRHKITKRGQNVTFRCDPISEHNRLYWYRQTLGQGPEFLTYFQNEAQLEKSRLLSDRFSAERPKGSFSTLEIQRTEQGDSAMYLCASSSPGVAGDEQYFGPGTRLTVT.

The V and J genes are TRBV28 and TRBJ2-2, with D hard to call. V lost 5 bases to trimming and J lost 4 bases, with 11 bases between them. CDR1 and CDR2 from the germline V gene are MDHEN and SYDVKM. The CDR3 totals 14 residues. CDR3 in amino acids: CASSLGLGTGELFF. CDR3 DNA: TGTGCCAGCAGTCTCGGGTTAGGCACCGGGGAGCTGTTTTTT.

In DNA form, the CDR3 reads TGTGCCAGCAGTGAAGCGCTAGCGAGTGAGCAGTTCTTC. Encoded protein: CASSEALASEQFF. The chain links TRBV2 to TRBJ2-1; tentative D call: TRBD2 (6 bases). Looked up from germline, CDR1 is SNHLY and CDR2 is FYNNEI. CDR3 length: 13 amino acids. Trimming left V 0 bases short and J 9 bases short, with 9 bases between. Combining the CDR3 with reference TRBV2 and TRBJ2-1 gives the whole variable domain EPEVTQTPSHQVTQMGQEVILRCVPISNHLYFYWYRQILGQKVEFLVSFYNNEISEKSEIFDDQFSVERPDGSNFTLKIRSTKLEDSAMYFCASSEALASEQFFGPGTRLTVL.

The J gene is TRBJ2-7, the V gene TRBV7-6; the match to TRBD2 covers 11 bases. This CDR3 comprises 14 residues. Germline V gene sequence: CDR1 SGHVS, CDR2 FNYEAQ. Unmatched junction bases numbered 4, after V lost 5 bases and J lost 4 bases. CDR3 in DNA: TGTGCCAGCAGCCGGACTAGCGGGCTGTACGAGCAGTACTTC. It specifies CASSRTSGLYEQYF. Complete variable domain (other parts from reference TRBV7-6 and TRBJ2-7): GAGVSQSPRYKVTKRGQDVALRCDPISGHVSLYWYRQALGQGPEFLTYFNYEAQQDKSGLPNDRFSAERPEGSISTLTIQRTEQRDSAMYRCASSRTSGLYEQYFGPGTRLTVT.

The genes are TRBV5-1 and TRBJ2-7; TRBD2 matches at 11 bases. V was clipped by 4 bases and J by 5 bases; unmatched bases: 11. The CDR3 extends over 16 amino acids. CDR1 and CDR2 (germline): SGHRS, YFSETQ. The CDR3 here is CASSLGLAGPLDEQYF. CDR3 nucleotide sequence: TGCGCCAGCAGCCTAGGACTAGCGGGCCCTCTGGACGAGCAGTACTTC.

The gene calls are TRBV28 and TRBJ1-2; 8 nucleotides line up with TRBD1. The length of the CDR3 is 13 residues. With V trimmed by 6 bases and J by 6 bases, 6 bases remained unmatched. Germline V lookup: CDR1 MDHEN, CDR2 SYDVKM. DNA for the CDR3: TGTGCCAGCAGGAGGACAGGGTTTCATGGCTACACCTTC. Translated: CASRRTGFHGYTF.

This chain connects TRBV14 to TRBJ2-7, with 9 bases lining up with TRBD1. Germline V CDR1 and CDR2: SGHDN, FVKESK. V was pared by 1 base and J by 6 bases, with 7 bases of the junction left unmatched. CDR3 length: 15 residues. CDR3 loop: CASSQARDRVAEQYF. The CDR3 nucleotides read TGTGCCAGCAGCCAAGCCCGGGACAGGGTGGCCGAGCAGTACTTC.

The chain links TRBV2 to TRBJ2-3; no clear D gene. Between the trimmed V and J ends, which lost 6 bases and 1 base, there was a span of 8 bases. The germline gives CDR1 SNHLY, CDR2 FYNNEI. This CDR3 region has 13 residues. CDR3 sequence: CASRDEGTDTQYF. The CDR3 nucleotides are TGTGCCAGCAGGGATGAGGGCACAGATACGCAGTATTTT.

The chain joins TRBV21-1 to TRBJ2-7; the D call in the table, TRBD2, was not verified against the DNA. TRBV21-1 is a recognized pseudogene. The CDR3 spans 18 residues. CDR3 loop: CASSKVPTSGLSSYEQYF. The CDR3 DNA reads TGTGCCAGCAGCAAAGTTCCAACTAGCGGACTGAGCTCCTACGAGCAGTACTTC.

The chain recombines TRBV18 with TRBJ1-1; D gene unclear. Deletions cut 3 bases from V and 1 base from J, with 9 bases between. CDR3 length: 14 residues. The germline CDR1 and CDR2 sequences are KGHSH and LQKENI. As DNA, the CDR3 is TGTGCCAGCTCACCCGGGAGATCGAACACTGAAGCTTTCTTT. Its protein is CASSPGRSNTEAFF.

The chain combines TRBV13 with TRBJ2-7, with 14 bases identical to TRBD2. The V gene's germline CDR1 is PRHDT and CDR2 FYEKMQ (reference sequence). V was clipped by 3 bases and J by 3 bases; unmatched bases: 1. The CDR3 contains 15 residues. The DNA of the CDR3 is TGTGCCAGCAGCTTGGGGACTAGCGGGAGCTACGAGCAGTACTTC. Protein: CASSLGTSGSYEQYF.

The CDR3 DNA is TGTGCCAGTAGTACCCAGCGGGAGGGGGTAGAGGAGCTGTTTTTT. This encodes CASSTQREGVEELFF. The J gene is TRBJ2-2, the V gene TRBV19; 10 bases fit TRBD2. CDR3 length equals 15 residues. V lost 4 bases, J lost 10 bases, and 9 bases stayed unmatched. Germline assignment: CDR1 LNHDA and CDR2 SQIVND (reference sequence).

The rearrangement uses TRBV19 and TRBJ2-1; the match to TRBD1 covers 7 bases. The CDR3 has 16 amino acids. V shed 5 bases and J 6 bases; nucleotides not matched to a gene: 13. CDR1 is LNHDA and CDR2 is SQIVND in the germline V gene (reference sequence). CDR3 nucleotide sequence: TGTGCCAGTAGTTCCCCCGGGACAGTGGGTTCCAATGAGCAGTTCTTC. Translated: CASSSPGTVGSNEQFF.

The rearrangement joins TRBV5-1 to TRBJ2-7; D gene ambiguous. Germline V gives CDR1 SGHRS, CDR2 YFSETQ. Trimming left V 3 bases short and J 4 bases short, with 8 bases between. This CDR3 comprises 12 residues. The CDR3 DNA follows: TGCGCCAGCAGCTCTTCCCTTTACGAGCAGTACTTC. Encoded protein: CASSSSLYEQYF.

The chain carries TRBV13 and TRBJ2-5, with 15 bases matching TRBD2. The V gene end was trimmed by 5 bases and the J gene end by 4 bases; junction bases not matched to a gene: 11. This CDR3 has 18 residues. Germline CDR1 is PRHDT and CDR2 is FYEKMQ (reference sequence). The CDR3 reads CASSPPWTSGRDRETQYF. CDR3 nucleotides: TGTGCCAGCAGCCCTCCATGGACTAGCGGGAGGGATAGAGAGACCCAGTACTTC.

The V gene is TRBV6-5, the J gene TRBJ1-2; 7 bases match TRBD1. The CDR3 is made up of 15 amino acids. V was pared by 2 bases and J by 4 bases, with 7 bases of the junction left unmatched. Germline lookup yields CDR1 MNHEY and CDR2 SVGAGI. CDR3 region: CASSYALWDSYGYTF. The CDR3 nucleotides read TGTGCCAGCAGTTACGCCCTATGGGACAGCTATGGCTACACCTTC.

The chain couples TRBV5-1 to TRBJ2-7; 9 nucleotides line up with TRBD1. V lost 4 bases and J lost 5; bases outside the gene matches: 10. CDR1 and CDR2 from the germline V gene are SGHRS and YFSETQ. The CDR3 extends over 15 amino acids. The CDR3 reads CASSVSGTGIDEQYF. The CDR3 DNA is TGCGCCAGCAGCGTATCCGGGACAGGGATCGACGAGCAGTACTTC.